This T cell receptor (beta chain) was captured in a study of cytomegalovirus exposure and HLA in healthy donors. The repertoire was sequenced with immunoSEQ multiplex PCR; TCRdb's copy has only in-frame clones and lacks some. The sample has about 160,000 clones, roughly 90% seen once. The TCR originated in a young woman in good health and CMV-seropositive. Sequencing was carried out using PBMCs.

The CDR3 bases are TGTGCCAGCAGTGAAAGGGGACTAGCGGGAGCTGTTCTAGAGACCCAGTACTTC. This gives the protein CASSERGLAGAVLETQYF. The chain couples TRBV6-1 to TRBJ2-5; 14 nucleotides line up with TRBD2. The V gene end was trimmed by 2 bases and the J gene end by 4 bases; junction bases not matched to a gene: 9. Germline V lookup: CDR1 MNHNS, CDR2 SASEGT. This CDR3 spans 18 amino acids.